The clone carrying this T cell receptor (beta chain) rates as medium-sized. The sample originates from a study of control samples from healthy donors and cancer patients. The protocol was immunoSEQ multiplex PCR, while the TCRdb copy is restricted to in-frame clones and leaves out a portion. Of tens of thousands of clones in the sample, 75% to 90% were seen once. This CDR3 is built from 14 residues. In germline, CDR1 is LGHDT, CDR2 YNNKEL (reference sequence). The V and J ends lost 1 base and 3 bases respectively, with 10 bases between them. The TCR was taken from a man between 60 and 70 years old with head and neck cancer. The chain joins TRBV3-1 (or the pseudogene TRBV3-2) to TRBJ2-7; D remains unclear. The sequencing sample was made of PBMCs. CDR3 DNA sequence: TGTGCCAGCAGCCAAGGTCTGTTGGTCTACGAGCAGTACTTC. Translation gives CASSQGLLVYEQYF.